The 26 T cell receptor beta chains presented below share a single source sample, sequenced in a study of response to subunit inactivated influenza vaccine. TCRdb re-derived calls from the RT-PCR reads in MiXCR, one entry per CDR3 protein. The data show 450,000 to 700,000 distinct CDR3 sequences, around 13% seen once. Sample: PBMCs from blood, taken roughly 12 days after vaccination. The receptors come from a man aged 50-60 years who received an inactivated influenza vaccine.

V usage is TRBV15 and J usage is TRBJ2-3; D is perhaps TRBD1 (5 bases). Deletions cut 0 bases from V and 5 bases from J, with 12 bases between. From germline, CDR1 is LNHNV and CDR2 YYDKDF (reference sequence). The CDR3 is 15 residues long. The CDR3 region is CATSRDPDRVDTQYF. CDR3 nucleotide sequence: TGTGCCACCAGCAGAGATCCCGACAGAGTAGATACGCAGTATTTT.

This clonotype was counted between two and nine times. This chain uses TRBV7-2 with TRBJ2-6; D is perhaps TRBD1 or TRBD2 (7 bases each). Trimming removed 3 bases at V and 3 bases at J, with 12 bases between. This CDR3 spans 16 amino acids. Looked up from germline, CDR1 is SGHTA and CDR2 is FQGNSA. The CDR3 loop reads CASSLGGGFGANVLTF. The CDR3 DNA follows: TGTGCCAGCAGCTTGGGAGGGGGCTTTGGGGCCAACGTCCTGACTTTC.

The rearrangement uses TRBV5-8 and TRBJ2-3, with a weak D call TRBD1 (6 bases). The CDR3 loop spans 15 amino acids. Trimming left V 7 bases short and J 4 bases short, with 19 bases between. The germline V gene has CDR1 SGHTS and CDR2 YDEGEE. CDR3: CASRKTGYTADTQYF. The CDR3 DNA follows: TGTGCCAGCCGGAAGACAGGCTATACGGCAGATACGCAGTATTTT.

The CDR3 loop reads CASSRNRGKGEKLFF. As DNA, the CDR3 is TGTGCCAGCAGCCGAAACAGGGGGAAAGGTGAAAAACTGTTTTTT. J is TRBJ1-4 and V is TRBV11-2, with TRBD1 matching over 8 bases. The CDR3 contains 15 residues. The germline V gene encodes CDR1 SGHAT and CDR2 FQNNGV. Unmatched junction bases numbered 9, after V lost 5 bases and J lost 7 bases.

The rearrangement links TRBV9 to TRBJ1-2, with no clear D. This CDR3 has 11 residues. Deletions cut 3 bases from V and 8 bases from J, with 8 bases between. The germline V gene encodes CDR1 SGDLS and CDR2 YYNGEE. The CDR3 loop is CASSALGGYTF. CDR3 DNA: TGTGCCAGCAGCGCCCTGGGAGGCTACACCTTC.

The genes are TRBV4-2 and TRBJ2-1; D not resolved. The germline CDR1 and CDR2 sequences are LGHNA and YNFKEQ. V was cut by 4 bases and J by 3 bases, with 16 bases left in between. The CDR3 is 16 residues long. This CDR3 reads CASSPVGQAVYNEQFF. CDR3 in DNA: TGTGCCAGCAGCCCCGTCGGTCAGGCCGTCTACAATGAGCAGTTCTTC.

CDR3: CASSSGRLPGNTIYF. The CDR3 nucleotides are TGTGCCAGCAGCTCGGGACGCCTCCCTGGAAACACCATATATTTT. J is TRBJ1-3 and V is TRBV6-1; a weak D match, TRBD1 (5 bases). Per germline, CDR1 MNHNS and CDR2 SASEGT. This CDR3 spans 15 amino acids. The ends were cut back, 6 bases at V and 2 bases at J, with 14 bases in the middle.

The chain recombines TRBV12-3 or TRBV12-4 with TRBJ1-5; the match to TRBD1 covers 12 bases. The CDR3 consists of 18 residues. J was trimmed by 1 base and V by 6 bases; bases with no gene match: 10. CDR3 region: CASSAGTGGGGSNQPQHF. The CDR3 region has the DNA TGTGCCAGCAGCGCGGGGACAGGGGGCGGTGGCAGCAATCAGCCCCAGCATTTT.

The gene calls are TRBV18 and TRBJ2-1; D call uncertain. Germline loops: CDR1 KGHSH, CDR2 LQKENI. This CDR3 spans 15 amino acids. V lost 3 bases to trimming and J lost 8 bases, with 17 bases between them. This CDR3 is CASSPPSQRFDEQFF. The DNA of the CDR3 is TGTGCCAGCTCACCCCCGTCTCAGCGATTCGATGAGCAGTTCTTC.

V is TRBV20-1 and J is TRBJ2-3; weak D call: TRBD2 (5 bases). V lost 4 bases, J lost 2 bases, and 10 bases lay in between. CDR1 is DFQATT, CDR2 SNEGSKA, per germline (reference sequence). CDR3 length equals 13 residues. CDR3 in amino acids: CSAKAVNTDTQYF. CDR3 coding DNA: TGCAGTGCTAAAGCGGTCAACACAGATACGCAGTATTTT.

This clonotype has a handful of counts. CDR3 nucleotide sequence: TGTGCCAGCAGCTTAAGGGTCATCACGTTGGATACGCAGTATTTT. The encoded protein is CASSLRVITLDTQYF. The V and J genes are TRBV11-2 and TRBJ2-3; no clear D gene. The germline V gene has CDR1 SGHAT and CDR2 FQNNGV. Trimming cost V 2 bases and J 6 bases, with 15 bases left between them. CDR3 length: 15 amino acids.

The gene calls are TRBV18 and TRBJ1-1; the D gene is possibly TRBD1 (6 bases). V shed 3 bases and J shed 0 bases, with 14 bases lying between them. The CDR3 contains 16 residues. Germline lookup yields CDR1 KGHSH and CDR2 LQKENI. CDR3 in amino acids: CASSPRGARMNTEAFF. CDR3 coding DNA: TGTGCCAGCTCACCCCGGGGGGCTCGGATGAACACTGAAGCTTTCTTT. The whole variable domain, filled in from reference TRBV18 and TRBJ1-1, reads NAGVMQNPRHLVRRRGQEARLRCSPMKGHSHVYWYRQLPEEGLKFMVYLQKENIIDESGMPKERFSAEFPKEGPSILRIQQVVRGDSAAYFCASSPRGARMNTEAFFGQGTRLTVV.

The chain couples TRBV6-1 to TRBJ1-5; 8 bases match TRBD1. The germline V gene encodes CDR1 MNHNS and CDR2 SASEGT. This CDR3 is 13 amino acids long. The V gene end was trimmed by 10 bases and the J gene end by 7 bases; junction bases not matched to a gene: 9. The CDR3 spells CATRQGIGQPQHF. The CDR3 nucleotides read TGTGCCACCAGACAGGGGATTGGGCAGCCCCAGCATTTT.

This clonotype was seen ten or more times. The chain is built from TRBV7-9 and TRBJ2-3; D unresolved. Germline CDR1 is SEHNR and CDR2 is FQNEAQ (reference sequence). Trimming removed 1 base at V and 3 bases at J, with 14 bases between. CDR3 size: 16 residues. The CDR3 sequence: CASSLEGSAATDTQYF. The CDR3 bases are TGTGCCAGCAGCTTAGAGGGCAGTGCCGCAACAGATACGCAGTATTTT.

This clonotype has just a few counts. The CDR3 coding sequence is TGTGCCAGCAGCCTTAGCGGGAGCATCTACGAGCAGTACTTC. It is translated as CASSLSGSIYEQYF. This rearrangement joins TRBV7-2 to TRBJ2-7, with 9 bases that match TRBD2. The trim removed 5 bases at V and 3 bases at J, leaving 5 bases unmatched. The CDR3 runs 14 residues. Germline CDR1 reads SGHTA; CDR2 reads FQGNSA.

In its sample, this clonotype was seen many times. J is TRBJ2-1 and V is TRBV9, with 10 nucleotides matching TRBD2. The V gene's germline CDR1 is SGDLS and CDR2 YYNGEE. The CDR3 totals 17 residues. The ends lost 3 bases at V and 3 bases at J; junction bases unmatched: 9. CDR3 DNA: TGTGCCAGCAGCGACGACTCGGGACTAGCGTACTACAATGAGCAGTTCTTC. Translation: CASSDDSGLAYYNEQFF. Full variable domain (rest looked up from reference TRBV9 and TRBJ2-1): DSGVTQTPKHLITATGQRVTLRCSPRSGDLSVYWYQQSLDQGLQFLIQYYNGEERAKGNILERFSAQQFPDLHSELNLSSLELGDSALYFCASSDDSGLAYYNEQFFGPGTRLTVL.

The chain recombines TRBV18 with TRBJ1-1; a possible D gene is TRBD1 (6 bases). Trimming pared 8 bases from V and 1 base from J, leaving 11 bases between. Germline CDR1 KGHSH, CDR2 LQKENI. The length of the CDR3 is 13 residues. CDR3 loop: CASASDRNTEAFF. The CDR3 bases are TGTGCCAGCGCCTCGGACAGGAACACTGAAGCTTTCTTT.

The sample holds many counts of this clonotype. The V call is TRBV4-2, the J call TRBJ2-3, with D unresolved. Germline CDR1 and CDR2: LGHNA and YNFKEQ. This CDR3 spans 14 amino acids. V lost 1 base to trimming and J lost 6 bases, with 11 bases between them. The DNA of the CDR3 is TGTGCCAGCAGCCAAGGTCTTGTATCTGATACGCAGTATTTT. Translation: CASSQGLVSDTQYF.

This clonotype appeared a few times. The rearrangement uses TRBV6-2 or TRBV6-3 and TRBJ1-2, with 7 bases lining up with TRBD1. The CDR3 contains 13 residues. V lost 0 bases and J lost 7; bases outside the gene matches: 2. Germline V lookup: CDR1 MNHEY, CDR2 SVGEGT. CDR3 amino acids: CASSYSGQPGYTF. The DNA of the CDR3 is TGTGCCAGCAGTTACTCGGGACAGCCTGGCTACACCTTC.

This clonotype has a single count. The J gene is TRBJ1-1, the V gene TRBV5-1; maybe TRBD1 (6 bases). V lost 1 base and J 5 bases, leaving 12 bases between the germline ends. CDR3 length equals 14 residues. Germline values: CDR1 SGHRS, CDR2 YFSETQ. The CDR3: CASSLSGRGTEAFF. The CDR3 nucleotides read TGCGCCAGCAGCTTGTCCGGGAGGGGGACTGAAGCTTTCTTT.

This clonotype turned up a few times. The V and J genes are TRBV11-1 and TRBJ2-5; 7 nucleotides align to TRBD1. The CDR3 has 19 residues. Germline V lookup: CDR1 SGHAT, CDR2 FQDESV (reference sequence). V gave up 5 bases and J gave up 3 bases; unmatched junction bases: 21. The CDR3 DNA follows: TGTGCCAGCAGCAGACCCCCGACAGGGACCCTTCGCGACAAAGAGACCCAGTACTTC. This gives the protein CASSRPPTGTLRDKETQYF.

This clonotype was detected only a few times. The chain combines TRBV4-3 with TRBJ1-5, with 8 bases aligning to TRBD1. Germline assignment: CDR1 LGHNA and CDR2 YSLEER. J gave up 5 bases and V 3 bases, and 3 bases lay outside the gene matches. This CDR3 contains 14 residues. CDR3 DNA: TGCGCCAGCAGCCATGTACAGGGGGATCAGCCCCAGCATTTT. It encodes CASSHVQGDQPQHF.

The sample holds a few counts of this clonotype. V and J are TRBV7-2 and TRBJ2-2; perhaps D is TRBD1 or TRBD2 (5 bases each). The CDR3 consists of 17 residues. Trimming cost V 0 bases and J 5 bases, with 16 bases left between them. Germline assignment: CDR1 SGHTA and CDR2 FQGNSA. The CDR3 bases are TGTGCCAGCAGCTTAGCTCCGGGACCCCGGGTTACCGGGGAGCTGTTTTTT. This translates into CASSLAPGPRVTGELFF. Full variable domain (rest looked up from reference TRBV7-2 and TRBJ2-2): GAGVSQSPSNKVTEKGKDVELRCDPISGHTALYWYRQSLGQGLEFLIYFQGNSAPDKSGLPSDRFSAERTGGSVSTLTIQRTQQEDSAVYLCASSLAPGPRVTGELFFGEGSRLTVL.

The chain recombines TRBV6-2 or TRBV6-3 with TRBJ2-5; D is tentatively TRBD1 or TRBD2 (5 bases each). Looked up from germline, CDR1 is MNHEY and CDR2 is SVGEGT. This CDR3 comprises 15 residues. Trimming removed 8 bases at V and 0 bases at J, with 16 bases between. The CDR3 region is CASGSGTLYQETQYF. The DNA for the CDR3 is TGTGCCAGCGGATCCGGGACCCTGTACCAAGAGACCCAGTACTTC.

V is TRBV6-2 or TRBV6-3 and J is TRBJ2-7, with 7 bases lining up with TRBD1. V was pared by 7 bases and J by 2 bases, with 8 bases of the junction left unmatched. Germline V gene lookup returns CDR1 MNHEY and CDR2 SVGEGT. This CDR3 contains 14 residues. This chain's CDR3 is CASTDPGQPYEQYF. The DNA for the CDR3 is TGTGCCAGCACCGACCCGGGACAGCCCTACGAGCAGTACTTC.

The rearrangement joins TRBV7-9 to TRBJ2-1, with 9 bases lining up with TRBD2. From germline, CDR1 is SEHNR and CDR2 FQNEAQ (reference sequence). V shed 4 bases, J shed 5 bases, and the junction held 12 bases outside the gene matches. The CDR3 consists of 17 residues. In DNA form, the CDR3 reads TGTGCCAGCAGCTCCCGCGTCCTAGCGGGAAGCCACAATGAGCAGTTCTTC. Protein: CASSSRVLAGSHNEQFF.